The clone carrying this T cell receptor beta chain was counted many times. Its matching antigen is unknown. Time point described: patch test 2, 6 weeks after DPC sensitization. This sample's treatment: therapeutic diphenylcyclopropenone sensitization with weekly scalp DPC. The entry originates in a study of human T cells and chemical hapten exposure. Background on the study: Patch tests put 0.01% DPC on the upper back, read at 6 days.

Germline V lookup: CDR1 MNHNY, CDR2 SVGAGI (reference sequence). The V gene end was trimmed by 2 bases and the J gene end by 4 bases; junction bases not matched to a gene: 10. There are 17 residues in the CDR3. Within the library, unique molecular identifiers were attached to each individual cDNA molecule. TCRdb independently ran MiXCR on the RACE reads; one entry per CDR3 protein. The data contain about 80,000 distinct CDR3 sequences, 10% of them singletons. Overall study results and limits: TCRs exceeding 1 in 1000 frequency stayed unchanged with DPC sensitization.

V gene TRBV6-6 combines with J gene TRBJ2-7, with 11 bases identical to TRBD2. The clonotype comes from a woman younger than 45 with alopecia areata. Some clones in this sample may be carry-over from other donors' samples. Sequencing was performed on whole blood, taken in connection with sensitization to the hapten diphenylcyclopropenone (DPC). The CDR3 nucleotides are TGTGCCAGCAGTTACCCTAGCGGGAGGCCGCTCTATTACGAGCAGTACTTC. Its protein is CASSYPSGRPLYYEQYF.